This T cell receptor (beta chain) was sequenced during a study of blood T cell repertoires in COVID-19. At the level of the study: T cells, B-cell-depleted T cells, or PBMCs provided the cDNA or gDNA that served as material.

As handled by the study authors: Scientists estimated how many nucleated cells there were by amplifying reference gene primers. Only in-frame clones appear in the TCRdb table, and some are missing; sequencing was by immunoSEQ multiplex PCR. The V and J calls and clone size come from that table; D and trimming were worked out from the DNA. In the table there are roughly 180,000 clones, 85% to 90% of which are singletons. CDR3 length: 14 residues. The ends were cut back, 1 base at V and 1 base at J, with 8 bases in the middle. Per the germline V gene, CDR1 is SGHRS and CDR2 is YFSETQ. The sequencing input was peripheral blood. The receptor's source is a man between 70 and 80 years old with active or convalescent COVID-19. V and J are TRBV5-1 and TRBJ1-2, with D possibly TRBD1 on 5 matching bases. CDR3 loop: CASSLTQGNYGYTF. The CDR3 bases are TGCGCCAGCAGCTTGACTCAGGGTAACTATGGCTACACCTTC. The whole variable domain, remainder taken from reference TRBV5-1 and TRBJ1-2, is KAGVTQTPRYLIKTRGQQVTLSCSPISGHRSVSWYQQTPGQGLQFLFEYFSETQRNKGNFPGRFSGRQFSNSRSEMNVSTLELGDSALYLCASSLTQGNYGYTFGSGTRLTVV.